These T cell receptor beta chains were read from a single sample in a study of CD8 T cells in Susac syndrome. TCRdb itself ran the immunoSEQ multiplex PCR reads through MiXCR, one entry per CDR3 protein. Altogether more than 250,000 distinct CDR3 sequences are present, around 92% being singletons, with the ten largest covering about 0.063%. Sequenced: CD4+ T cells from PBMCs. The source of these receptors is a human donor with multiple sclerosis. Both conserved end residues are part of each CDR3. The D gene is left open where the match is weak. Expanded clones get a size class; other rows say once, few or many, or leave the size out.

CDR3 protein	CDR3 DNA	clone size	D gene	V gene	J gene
CATSDFGKAGQHTDTQYF	TGTGCCACCAGTGATTTTGGTAAGGCTGGACAGCACACAGATACGCAGTATTTT	NA	NA	TRBV24-1	TRBJ2-3
CASSKSPGQDGYTF	TGTGCCAGCTCAAAGAGCCCGGGACAGGATGGCTACACCTTC	NA	TRBD1	TRBV18	TRBJ1-2
CASSWDLSTGELFF	TGTGCCAGCAGCTGGGACCTGTCAACCGGGGAGCTGTTTTTT	NA	NA	TRBV7-2	TRBJ2-2
CSARHSNEKLFF	TGCAGTGCTAGGCACAGTAATGAAAAACTGTTTTTT	NA	NA	TRBV20-1	TRBJ1-4
CASSFRGMNTEAFF	TGTGCCAGCAGTTTCAGGGGGATGAACACTGAAGCTTTCTTT	once	TRBD1	TRBV12-3/TRBV12-4	TRBJ1-1
CASSMQAGADTQYF	TGTGCCAGTAGTATGCAAGCGGGGGCAGATACGCAGTATTTT	NA	TRBD2	TRBV19	TRBJ2-3
CASSLAARGTEAFF	TGTGCCAGCAGCTTAGCTGCGAGGGGTACTGAAGCTTTCTTT	NA	NA	TRBV7-2	TRBJ1-1
CASSQVSSRTDTQYF	TGCGCCAGCAGCCAAGTATCCTCAAGAACAGATACGCAGTATTTT	NA	NA	TRBV4-3	TRBJ2-3
CASSALAGGSDTQYF	TGTGCCAGCAGTGCACTAGCGGGGGGGTCAGATACGCAGTATTTT	NA	TRBD2	TRBV6-1	TRBJ2-3
CASSSAGQETQYF	TGTGCCAGCAGCTCGGCAGGACAAGAGACCCAGTACTTC	NA	NA	TRBV7-2	TRBJ2-5
CASSLESSSSYEQYF	TGTGCCAGCAGCTTAGAGTCTAGCTCTTCCTACGAGCAGTACTTC	once	NA	TRBV7-2	TRBJ2-7
CASSFQQGRSEQYF	TGTGCCAGCAGCTTCCAACAGGGGCGAAGCGAGCAGTACTTC	NA	TRBD1	TRBV11-2	TRBJ2-7
CASSLNRATSYYGYTF	TGCGCCAGCAGCCTGAACCGGGCCACATCCTACTATGGCTACACCTTC	NA	NA	TRBV4-1	TRBJ1-2
CASSFGVGQPQHF	TGTGCCAGCAGTTTCGGGGTGGGTCAGCCCCAGCATTTT	NA	NA	TRBV12-3/TRBV12-4	TRBJ1-5
CASKTGRTNYGYTF	TGTGCCAGTAAGACAGGCCGGACTAACTATGGCTACACCTTC	NA	NA	TRBV6-6	TRBJ1-2
CASSPLSDTEAFF	TGTGCCAGCTCACCATTATCTGACACTGAAGCTTTCTTT	NA	NA	TRBV18	TRBJ1-1
CSAPANTEAFF	TGCAGTGCCCCAGCGAACACTGAAGCTTTCTTT	NA	NA	TRBV20-1	TRBJ1-1
CASSQVSWAPTDTQYF	TGCGCCAGCAGCCAAGTAAGCTGGGCACCCACAGATACGCAGTATTTT	NA	NA	TRBV4-1	TRBJ2-3
CASSQDTASTNIQYF	TGCGCCAGCAGCCAAGATACGGCTAGTACTAACATTCAGTACTTC	NA	NA	TRBV4-3	TRBJ2-4
CASSLAGTTFSTQYF	TGTGCCAGCAGCTTAGCGGGGACTACCTTTTCCACGCAGTATTTT	NA	TRBD2	TRBV7-2	TRBJ2-3
CASSYRGSLPSNFYNEQFF	TGTGCCAGCAGTTATCGGGGGAGCTTGCCCTCGAATTTCTACAATGAGCAGTTCTTC	NA	NA	TRBV6-2/TRBV6-3	TRBJ2-1
CSATPYEAGELFF	TGCAGCGCTACTCCTTATGAGGCCGGGGAGCTGTTTTTT	NA	NA	TRBV29-1	TRBJ2-2
CASSRAVNSDTQYF	TGTGCCAGCAGCCGTGCCGTTAATTCGGATACGCAGTATTTT	NA	NA	TRBV7-9	TRBJ2-3
CSANEGGARAGNTIYF	TGCAGTGCTAACGAAGGGGGGGCTAGGGCCGGAAACACCATATATTTT	NA	NA	TRBV20-1	TRBJ1-3
CSARTSGGTKPYNEQFF	TGCAGTGCTAGGACTAGCGGGGGGACTAAACCATACAATGAGCAGTTCTTC	NA	TRBD2	TRBV20-1	TRBJ2-1
CASSYDRPDTQYF	TGTGCCAGCAGTTACGATCGCCCAGATACGCAGTATTTT	NA	NA	TRBV6-6	TRBJ2-3
CASSPPDLDLHEQYF	TGTGCCAGCTCACCCCCGGATCTAGATCTGCACGAGCAGTACTTC	NA	NA	TRBV18	TRBJ2-7
CASRDQGTGKNTEAFF	TGTGCCAGCAGGGACCAGGGGACAGGGAAAAACACTGAAGCTTTCTTT	NA	TRBD1	TRBV7-9	TRBJ1-1
CASSLEGGTTGELFF	TGCGCCAGCAGCTTGGAAGGGGGAACCACCGGGGAGCTGTTTTTT	NA	NA	TRBV5-1	TRBJ2-2
CASSWGYRTGELFF	TGTGCCAGCAGCTGGGGGTATCGCACCGGGGAGCTGTTTTTT	NA	NA	TRBV7-9	TRBJ2-2
CASSPGQGGVFNTEAFF	TGTGCCAGCAGCCCGGGACAGGGGGGAGTGTTTAACACTGAAGCTTTCTTT	once	TRBD1	TRBV7-9	TRBJ1-1
CASRPLTGQGAQDYGYTF	TGTGCCAGCAGACCACTTACCGGACAGGGGGCGCAGGATTATGGCTACACCTTC	NA	TRBD1	TRBV6-2/TRBV6-3	TRBJ1-2
CASSGGRLGVQPQHF	TGTGCCAGCAGTGGAGGCCGCTTAGGGGTTCAGCCCCAGCATTTT	NA	NA	TRBV2	TRBJ1-5
CASSPSGVEQYF	TGTGCCAGCTCCCCAAGCGGGGTCGAGCAGTACTTC	NA	TRBD2	TRBV18	TRBJ2-7
CATSRTPQGAGEQYF	TGTGCCACCAGCAGGACTCCACAGGGGGCCGGCGAGCAGTACTTC	NA	TRBD1	TRBV15	TRBJ2-7
CASGREGPGANVLTF	TGTGCCAGCGGACGGGAGGGCCCAGGGGCCAACGTCCTGACTTTC	NA	TRBD2	TRBV6-6	TRBJ2-6
CASSYSGTGSSGNTIYF	TGTGCCAGCAGTTATTCTGGGACAGGGAGCTCTGGAAACACCATATATTTT	NA	TRBD1	TRBV6-5	TRBJ1-3
CASSQAGTEPYYGYTF	TGTGCCAGCAGCCAGGCGGGGACAGAACCTTACTATGGCTACACCTTC	NA	TRBD1	TRBV3-1	TRBJ1-2
CASSAVGVGYTF	TGTGCCAGCAGCGCCGTGGGGGTGGGCTACACCTTC	NA	NA	TRBV7-8	TRBJ1-2
CASSPQPSGALRTGELFF	TGTGCCAGCAGCCCACAGCCCTCAGGGGCCCTTCGGACCGGGGAGCTGTTTTTT	NA	NA	TRBV7-3	TRBJ2-2
CASSLVRAGGRSEQYF	TGTGCCAGCAGCTTAGTGCGGGCGGGGGGTCGTAGCGAGCAGTACTTC	NA	TRBD2	TRBV7-2	TRBJ2-7
CASSPRPKLNTEAFF	TGTGCCAGCAGCCCTCGACCTAAGCTGAACACTGAAGCTTTCTTT	NA	NA	TRBV27	TRBJ1-1
CATSPTGATDTQYF	TGTGCCACCAGCCCCACGGGGGCCACAGATACGCAGTATTTT	NA	NA	TRBV19	TRBJ2-3
CAWTKDLSNQPQHF	TGTGCCTGGACCAAGGACCTTAGCAATCAGCCCCAGCATTTT	few	NA	TRBV30	TRBJ1-5
CASSPRGTSGAQYF	TGTGCCAGCAGTCCCCGTGGGACTAGTGGTGCGCAGTACTTC	few	TRBD2	TRBV12-3/TRBV12-4	TRBJ2-7
CASSQLIRVSQPQHF	TGCGCCAGCAGCCAATTGATCAGGGTCTCTCAGCCCCAGCATTTT	NA	NA	TRBV4-1	TRBJ1-5